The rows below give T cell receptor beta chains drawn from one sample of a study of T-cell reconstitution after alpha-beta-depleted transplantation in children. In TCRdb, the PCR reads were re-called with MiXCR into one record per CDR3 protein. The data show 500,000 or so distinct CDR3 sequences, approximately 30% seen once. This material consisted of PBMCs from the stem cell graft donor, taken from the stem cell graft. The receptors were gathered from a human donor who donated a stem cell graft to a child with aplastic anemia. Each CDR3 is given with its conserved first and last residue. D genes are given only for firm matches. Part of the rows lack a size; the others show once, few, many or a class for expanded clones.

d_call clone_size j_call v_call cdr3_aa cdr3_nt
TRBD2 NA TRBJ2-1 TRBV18 CASSPSTGDRTSGSRTYNEQFF TGTGCCAGCTCACCATCCACAGGGGATAGGACTAGCGGGAGTCGGACCTACAATGAGCAGTTCTTC
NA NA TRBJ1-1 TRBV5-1 CASSITGTEAFF TGCGCCAGCAGCATAACCGGGACAGAAGCTTTCTTT
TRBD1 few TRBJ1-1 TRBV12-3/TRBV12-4 CASSLSLGGFPEAFF TGTGCCAGCAGTTTATCACTAGGGGGCTTCCCTGAAGCTTTCTTT
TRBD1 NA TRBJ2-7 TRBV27 CASSPKTGWWYEQYF TGTGCCAGCAGTCCAAAGACAGGGTGGTGGTACGAGCAGTACTTC
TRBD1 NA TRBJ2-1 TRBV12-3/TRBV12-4 CASSIYRDRVHEQFF TGTGCCAGCAGCATTTACCGGGACAGAGTTCATGAGCAGTTCTTC
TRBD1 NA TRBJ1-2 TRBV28 CGAGTALYGYTF TGTGGGGCCGGGACAGCCCTTTATGGCTACACCTTC
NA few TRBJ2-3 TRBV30 CAWSATTDTQYF TGTGCCTGGAGTGCCACGACAGATACGCAGTATTTT
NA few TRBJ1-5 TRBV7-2 CASSARQGQGQPQHF TGTGCCAGCAGCGCCCGGCAGGGGCAGGGTCAGCCCCAGCATTTT
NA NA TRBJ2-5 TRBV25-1 CASSRGGAGNQETQYF TGTGCCAGCAGTCGAGGGGGCGCGGGGAACCAAGAGACCCAGTACTTC
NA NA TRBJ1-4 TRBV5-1 CASSRQDTGVSKLFF TGCGCCAGCAGCCGTCAGGACACAGGAGTATCAAAACTGTTTTTT
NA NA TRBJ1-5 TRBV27 CASSLSTYQPQHF TGTGCCAGCAGTTTAAGTACTTATCAGCCCCAGCATTTT
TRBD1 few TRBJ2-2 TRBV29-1 CSVGPGTGNTGELFF TGCAGCGTTGGCCCCGGGACAGGGAACACCGGGGAGCTGTTTTTT
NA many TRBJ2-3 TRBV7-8 CASSLDSDTQYF TGTGCCAGCAGCTTAGATTCAGATACGCAGTATTTT
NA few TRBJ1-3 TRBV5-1 CASSLREGAGNTIYF TGCGCCAGCAGCTTGCGAGAGGGTGCGGGAAACACCATATATTTT
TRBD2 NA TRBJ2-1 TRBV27 CASSVAGGYNEQFF TGTGCCAGCAGTGTAGCGGGGGGATACAATGAGCAGTTCTTC
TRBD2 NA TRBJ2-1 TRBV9 CASSVAVAGGPWYNEQFF TGTGCCAGCAGCGTAGCAGTAGCGGGAGGGCCCTGGTACAATGAGCAGTTCTTC